This T cell receptor beta chain was recorded in a study of T cells in Graves' hyperthyroidism and ophthalmopathy. Study findings and constraints: Blood held most thyroid clonotypes expanded above 0.001 frequency. Ophthalmopathy prediction by the model preceded onset by a median about 6 months. From stable hyperthyroidism, ophthalmopathy was separated by a 13 V-J model.

This clonotype turned up a few times. Its antigen is as yet unknown. A single base separates this from a much larger clone, so it may be a read error. The conserved phenylalanine or tryptophan normally closing the CDR3 is absent here, so this likely arose from a read error. The TCR beta CDR3 regions underwent amplification using RNA transcripts as the source. Carried out on the TCR CDR3, a first-round RT-PCR used the HTBI primer set. TCRdb redid the calling of the multiplex PCR reads with MiXCR, one entry per CDR3 protein. This sample has 650,000 to 700,000 distinct CDR3 sequences; 17% occur once, and the top ten carry 15% to 18%. Germline values: CDR1 SNHLY, CDR2 FYNNEI. CDR3 length: 16 amino acids. The V and J ends lost 7 bases and 2 bases, in that order; junction bases with no gene match: 5. Subjects aged 18 to 65 presented with newly diagnosed hyperthyroidism of less than 2 months' duration.

Input material: blood. The chain combines TRBV2 with TRBJ2-7, with 16 bases matching TRBD2. The source of this sequence is a man aged 50-60 years with Graves' hyperthyroidism. Here the CDR3 DNA reads TGTGCCAGCATGAAGGGACTAGCGGGAGGGACCTACGAGCAGTACCTC. Translation gives CASMKGLAGGTYEQYL.